This TCR beta chain is drawn from a study of blood T cell repertoires in COVID-19. Across the whole study: T cells, B-cell-depleted T cells, or PBMCs provided the cDNA or gDNA that served as material.

Living in about two dozen US areas, the participants were between roughly 18 and 90 years of age. Libraries were prepared by immunoSEQ multiplex PCR; TCRdb keeps only in-frame clonotypes and omits some of them. Of around 200,000 clones in the sample, 81% are singletons; the top ten hold nearly 9.5%. Between the trimmed V and J ends, which lost 4 bases and 4 bases, there was a span of 13 bases. This CDR3 is 15 amino acids long. CDR1 is LNHDA and CDR2 is SQIVND in the germline V gene (reference sequence). The material sequenced was PBMCs or T cells enriched from blood (not recorded which). The receptor comes from a man aged 35-49 years who had recovered from COVID-19. The chain links TRBV19 to TRBJ1-4; D may be TRBD1 (5 bases). Written as DNA, the CDR3 is TGTGCCAGTAGTAACGACGACAGTCATAATGAAAAACTGTTTTTT. Its protein product is CASSNDDSHNEKLFF. Based on the CDR3 plus reference TRBV19 and TRBJ1-4, the full variable domain is DGGITQSPKYLFRKEGQNVTLSCEQNLNHDAMYWYRQDPGQGLRLIYYSQIVNDFQKGDIAEGYSVSREKKESFPLTVTSAQKNPTAFYLCASSNDDSHNEKLFFGSGTQLSVL.